These 19 T cell receptor beta chains came from one sample sequenced in a study of T cell responses to AZD1222 COVID-19 vaccine. Some clones are missing from TCRdb's copy, which holds only in-frame ones; the method was immunoSEQ multiplex PCR. Of more than 85,000 clones listed, 88% are singletons. The source material was peripheral blood, sampled 28 days after the second AZD1222 dose. These receptors were obtained from an adult who received the AZD1222 COVID-19 vaccine.

V is TRBV11-3 and J is TRBJ2-2; perhaps TRBD1 as D (6 bases). Trimming took off 0 bases at V and 3 bases at J, with 14 bases between the two ends. Germline V gene data show CDR1 as SGHNT and CDR2 as YENEEA. This CDR3 is 17 amino acids long. The CDR3 bases are TGTGCCAGCAGCTTAGAATCGGGACAAGGTTACACCGGGGAGCTGTTTTTT. Amino acid sequence: CASSLESGQGYTGELFF.

This chain links TRBV30 with TRBJ2-7; 9 nucleotides line up with TRBD1. The CDR3 spans 13 residues. Germline CDR1 is GTSNPN and CDR2 is SVGIG (reference sequence). V lost 3 bases to trimming and J lost 4 bases; unmatched junction nucleotides: 4. The CDR3 is CAWRRDREYEQYF. The CDR3 DNA reads TGTGCCTGGAGACGGGACAGGGAGTACGAGCAGTACTTC. Full variable domain (rest looked up from reference TRBV30 and TRBJ2-7): SQTIHQWPATLVQPVGSPLSLECTVEGTSNPNLYWYRQAAGRGLQLLFYSVGIGQISSEVPQNLSASRPQDRQFILSSKKLLLSDSGFYLCAWRRDREYEQYFGPGTRLTVT.

Details on this clone: Other DNA sequences in the sample encode the same CDR3. V and J are TRBV19 and TRBJ1-2; D possibly corresponds to TRBD1 (5 bases). Germline CDR1 LNHDA, CDR2 SQIVND (reference sequence). Trimming left V 5 bases short and J 6 bases short, with 10 bases between. This CDR3 region has 12 residues. This CDR3 reads CASSRQGDGYTF. CDR3 DNA sequence: TGTGCCAGTAGTCGGCAGGGTGATGGCTACACCTTC.

This clone appeared many times. The V gene is TRBV3-1 (or the pseudogene TRBV3-2), the J gene TRBJ2-3, with 9 bases matching TRBD2. This CDR3 is 15 amino acids long. V was pared by 1 base and J by 6 bases, with 5 bases of the junction left unmatched. Germline CDR1 is LGHDT and CDR2 is YNNKEL (reference sequence). CDR3 bases: TGTGCCAGCAGCCAAGTAGCGGGAGTTATGGATACGCAGTATTTT. This codes for CASSQVAGVMDTQYF.

The V gene is TRBV11-2, the J gene TRBJ2-3; TRBD2 aligns across 8 bases. Trimming took 11 bases from V and 5 from J; bases not matched to a gene: 6. The CDR3 loop spans 12 amino acids. Germline CDR1 reads SGHAT; CDR2 reads FQNNGV. The CDR3 DNA follows: TGTGCCGGTCGCGCGGGGGGAGATACGCAGTATTTT. It yields the protein CAGRAGGDTQYF.

The rearrangement links TRBV12-3 or TRBV12-4 to TRBJ2-1; tentatively, D is TRBD2 (5 bases). The V and J ends lost 5 bases and 6 bases respectively, with 8 bases between them. There are 12 residues in the CDR3. In nucleotides, the CDR3 is TGTGCCAGCAGTCGCGAGGGCAATGAGCAGTTCTTC. Encoded protein: CASSREGNEQFF.

This chain uses TRBV28 with TRBJ2-7; D is undetermined. Germline V gives CDR1 MDHEN, CDR2 SYDVKM. Trimming stripped 5 bases from V and 4 bases from J, with 12 bases between. The CDR3 is 13 residues long. For the CDR3, the DNA is TGTGCCAGCAGTCTCCCGAATCGGTACGAGCAGTACTTC. Amino acid sequence: CASSLPNRYEQYF.

The rearrangement links TRBV5-1 to TRBJ1-1; 7 nucleotides agree with TRBD1. Germline V lookup: CDR1 SGHRS, CDR2 YFSETQ. CDR3 size: 12 residues. V shed 0 bases, J shed 10 bases, and the junction held 3 bases outside the gene matches. This CDR3 is CASSLDGTAAFF. The DNA for the CDR3 is TGCGCCAGCAGCTTGGACGGGACAGCAGCTTTCTTT. Combining the CDR3 with reference TRBV5-1 and TRBJ1-1 gives the whole variable domain KAGVTQTPRYLIKTRGQQVTLSCSPISGHRSVSWYQQTPGQGLQFLFEYFSETQRNKGNFPGRFSGRQFSNSRSEMNVSTLELGDSALYLCASSLDGTAAFFGQGTRLTVV.

The CDR3 protein is CASSKVLARISGRSRYNEQFF. The CDR3 nucleotides are TGTGCCAGCAGCAAAGTCTTAGCGAGGATTAGCGGGAGGTCGCGGTACAATGAGCAGTTCTTC. The rearrangement joins TRBV21-1 to TRBJ2-1; the table names TRBD2, a call not compared with the DNA. TRBV21-1 is deemed a pseudogene. The CDR3 runs to 21 residues.

The chain uses TRBV4-2 and TRBJ2-2; TRBD1 is a possible D gene (6 bases). The V end lost 3 bases, the J end lost 5 bases, and 10 bases lay between the germline ends. The CDR3 totals 14 residues. Germline V gives CDR1 LGHNA, CDR2 YNFKEQ. The CDR3 region has the DNA TGTGCCAGCAGCCACCCTAGGGGGACCGGGGAGCTGTTTTTT. This encodes CASSHPRGTGELFF.

The rearrangement joins TRBV6-5 to TRBJ1-2, with 7 bases lining up with TRBD1. V shed 6 bases, J shed 1 base, and the junction held 8 bases outside the gene matches. CDR1 and CDR2 (germline): MNHEY, SVGAGI. The CDR3 is 15 amino acids. CDR3 sequence: CASRRGQLLNYGYTF. In DNA form, the CDR3 reads TGTGCCAGCAGACGGGGACAGCTTCTTAACTATGGCTACACCTTC.

V and J are TRBV3-1 (or the pseudogene TRBV3-2) and TRBJ2-7; 8 positions agree with TRBD2. The germline CDR1 and CDR2 sequences are LGHDT and YNNKEL (reference sequence). J lost 3 bases, V lost 6 bases, and 4 bases had no gene match. This CDR3 comprises 13 residues. The DNA of the CDR3 is TGTGCCAGCAGTCCCGGGACTAGCTACGAGCAGTACTTC. Encoded protein: CASSPGTSYEQYF.

The V gene is TRBV5-1, the J gene TRBJ1-1; 10 bases match TRBD1. Germline assignment: CDR1 SGHRS and CDR2 YFSETQ. Trimming cost V 3 bases and J 2 bases; bases outside gene matches: 4. The CDR3 consists of 15 residues. The CDR3 reads CASSSLTGGNTEAFF. The CDR3 region has the DNA TGCGCCAGCAGCTCCTTGACAGGGGGCAACACTGAAGCTTTCTTT.

The J gene is TRBJ2-3, the V gene TRBV11-2; 9 bases match TRBD2. Looked up from germline, CDR1 is SGHAT and CDR2 is FQNNGV. The CDR3 extends over 17 amino acids. V shed 5 bases, J shed 2 bases, and the junction held 11 bases outside the gene matches. As DNA, the CDR3 is TGTGCCAGCAGCCCATCCGGGACTAGCTTGTACACAGATACGCAGTATTTT. Translation: CASSPSGTSLYTDTQYF.

The chain employs TRBV27 and TRBJ1-1; 9 nucleotides agree with TRBD1. CDR3 length: 11 residues. Losses at the gene ends were 8 bases for V and 5 bases for J; bases not matched to a gene: 0. The germline V gene has CDR1 MNHEY and CDR2 SMNVEV (reference sequence). CDR3 amino acids: CASGTGTEAFF. The CDR3 region has the DNA TGTGCCAGCGGGACAGGGACTGAAGCTTTCTTT.

This clone was seen more than once but under ten times. The chain employs TRBV7-2 and TRBJ2-3, with no clear D. V shed 2 bases and J shed 0 bases, with 9 bases lying between them. The CDR3 extends over 15 amino acids. CDR1 and CDR2 from the germline V gene are SGHTA and FQGNSA. The CDR3 region is CASSLKAPSTDTQYF. CDR3 DNA sequence: TGTGCCAGCAGCTTAAAAGCGCCGAGCACAGATACGCAGTATTTT.

This rearrangement joins TRBV7-9 to TRBJ1-3; D gene unclear. Trimming stripped 2 bases from V and 3 bases from J, with 8 bases between. Germline CDR1 reads SEHNR; CDR2 reads FQNEAQ (reference sequence). This CDR3 comprises 14 residues. The CDR3 here is CASSLSTFGNTIYF. Here the CDR3 DNA reads TGTGCCAGCAGCTTATCAACTTTTGGAAACACCATATATTTT.

The chain joins TRBV19 to TRBJ1-1, with D unclear. The CDR3 has 15 amino acids. CDR1 is LNHDA and CDR2 is SQIVND in the germline V gene (reference sequence). The germline V and J ends were trimmed by 3 bases and 1 base, with 12 bases remaining between them. CDR3 in amino acids: CASSIFFSGNTEAFF. Written as DNA, the CDR3 is TGTGCCAGTAGTATTTTTTTCTCGGGGAACACTGAAGCTTTCTTT. The full variable domain, in which reference TRBV19 and TRBJ1-1 provide the parts outside the CDR3, is DGGITQSPKYLFRKEGQNVTLSCEQNLNHDAMYWYRQDPGQGLRLIYYSQIVNDFQKGDIAEGYSVSREKKESFPLTVTSAQKNPTAFYLCASSIFFSGNTEAFFGQGTRLTVV.

The chain joins TRBV4-1 to TRBJ1-2; 7 bases are a match to TRBD1. V dropped 4 bases and J dropped 2; count of bases not matched to a gene: 4. This CDR3 has 14 residues. Looked up from germline, CDR1 is MGHRA and CDR2 is YSYEKL. The CDR3 DNA reads as TGCGCCAGCAGCCCTGGGACAGAGAACTATGGCTACACCTTC. This codes for CASSPGTENYGYTF.